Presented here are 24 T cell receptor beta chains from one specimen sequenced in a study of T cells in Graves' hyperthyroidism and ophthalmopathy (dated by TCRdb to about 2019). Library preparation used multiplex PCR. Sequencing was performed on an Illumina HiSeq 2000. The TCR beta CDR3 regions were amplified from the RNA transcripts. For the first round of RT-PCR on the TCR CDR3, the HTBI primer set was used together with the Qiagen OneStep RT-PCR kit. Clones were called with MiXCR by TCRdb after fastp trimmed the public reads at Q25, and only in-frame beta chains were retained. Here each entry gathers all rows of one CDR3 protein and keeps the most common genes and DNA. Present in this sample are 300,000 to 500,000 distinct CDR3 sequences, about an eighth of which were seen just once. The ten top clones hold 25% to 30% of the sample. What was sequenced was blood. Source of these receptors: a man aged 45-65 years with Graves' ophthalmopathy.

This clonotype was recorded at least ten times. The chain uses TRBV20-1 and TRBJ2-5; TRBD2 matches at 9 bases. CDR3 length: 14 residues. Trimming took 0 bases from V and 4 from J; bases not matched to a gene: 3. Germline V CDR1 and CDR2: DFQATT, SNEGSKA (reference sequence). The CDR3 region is CSARDGTSPETQYF. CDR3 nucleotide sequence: TGCAGTGCTAGAGACGGGACTAGCCCAGAGACCCAGTACTTC.

CDR3 protein: CASITRPYEQYF. The CDR3 nucleotides read TGCGCCAGCATTACTAGACCCTACGAGCAGTACTTC. This chain links TRBV4-1 with TRBJ2-7; TRBD2 might be the D (5 bases). Trimming removed 7 bases from V and 2 bases from J, with 9 bases in between. CDR1 is MGHRA, CDR2 YSYEKL, per germline. The CDR3 has 12 amino acids.

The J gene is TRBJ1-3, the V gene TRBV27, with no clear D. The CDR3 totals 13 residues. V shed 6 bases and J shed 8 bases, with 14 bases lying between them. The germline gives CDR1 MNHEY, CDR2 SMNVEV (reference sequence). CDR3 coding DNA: TGTGCCAGCAGCCCCCTTTTCGGCGACACCATATATTTT. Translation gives CASSPLFGDTIYF.

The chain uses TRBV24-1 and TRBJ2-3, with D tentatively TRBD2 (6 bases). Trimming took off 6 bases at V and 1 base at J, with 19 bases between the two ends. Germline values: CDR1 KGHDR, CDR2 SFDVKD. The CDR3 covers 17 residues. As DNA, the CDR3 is TGTGCCACCAGTACCCCGCGGGGCGAGGGACGCACAGATACGCAGTATTTT. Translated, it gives CATSTPRGEGRTDTQYF.

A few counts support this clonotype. CDR3 in amino acids: CASSSTGAAGNTIYF. CDR3 in DNA: TGTGCCAGCAGCTCCACAGGGGCGGCTGGAAACACCATATATTTT. This chain joins TRBV7-9 and TRBJ1-3; TRBD1 agrees at 7 bases. The germline V gene has CDR1 SEHNR and CDR2 FQNEAQ (reference sequence). This CDR3 spans 15 amino acids. V shed 4 bases and J 2 bases; nucleotides not matched to a gene: 5.

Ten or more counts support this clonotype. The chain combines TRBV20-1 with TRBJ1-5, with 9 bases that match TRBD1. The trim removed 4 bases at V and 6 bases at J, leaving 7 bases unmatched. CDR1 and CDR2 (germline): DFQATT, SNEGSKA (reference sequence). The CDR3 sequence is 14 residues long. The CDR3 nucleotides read TGCAGTGCTATCCCGGACAGGGGAAGTCAGCCCCAGCATTTT. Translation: CSAIPDRGSQPQHF.

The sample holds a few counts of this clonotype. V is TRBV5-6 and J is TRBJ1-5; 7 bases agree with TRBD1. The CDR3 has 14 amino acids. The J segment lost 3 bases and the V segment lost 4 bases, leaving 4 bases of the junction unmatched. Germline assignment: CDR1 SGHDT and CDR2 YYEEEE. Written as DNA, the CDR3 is TGTGCCAGCAGCACTAGGGGGCCCAATCAGCCCCAGCATTTT. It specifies CASSTRGPNQPQHF.

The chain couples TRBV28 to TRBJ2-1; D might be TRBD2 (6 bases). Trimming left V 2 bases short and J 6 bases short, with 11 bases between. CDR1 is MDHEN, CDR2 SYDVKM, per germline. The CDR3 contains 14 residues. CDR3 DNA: TGTGCCAGCAGTTTAGCGATCGGGAGCAATGAGCAGTTCTTC. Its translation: CASSLAIGSNEQFF.

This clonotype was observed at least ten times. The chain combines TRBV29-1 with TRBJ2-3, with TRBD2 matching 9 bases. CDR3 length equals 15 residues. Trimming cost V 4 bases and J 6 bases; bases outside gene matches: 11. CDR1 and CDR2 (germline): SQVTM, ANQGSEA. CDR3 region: CSVGLREGALDTQYF. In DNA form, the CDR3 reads TGCAGCGTTGGTTTGCGGGAGGGTGCTTTGGATACGCAGTATTTT.

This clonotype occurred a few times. In nucleotides, the CDR3 is TGTGCCAGCAGGCGACTGATACAGGAAAAAGCTTTCTTT. Translating it yields CASRRLIQEKAFF. The rearrangement uses TRBV6-1 and TRBJ1-1; maybe TRBD1 (5 bases). The germline V gene has CDR1 MNHNS and CDR2 SASEGT. This CDR3 contains 13 residues. The V gene lost 6 bases and the J gene lost 9 bases, with 17 bases spanning the gap.

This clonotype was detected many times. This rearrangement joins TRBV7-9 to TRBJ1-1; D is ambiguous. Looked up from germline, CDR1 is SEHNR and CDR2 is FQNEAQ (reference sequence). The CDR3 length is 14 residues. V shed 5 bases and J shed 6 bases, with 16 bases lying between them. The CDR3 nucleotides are TGTGCCAGCAGCCCAGCGGGCGGTGTTGCTGAAGCTTTCTTT. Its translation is CASSPAGGVAEAFF.

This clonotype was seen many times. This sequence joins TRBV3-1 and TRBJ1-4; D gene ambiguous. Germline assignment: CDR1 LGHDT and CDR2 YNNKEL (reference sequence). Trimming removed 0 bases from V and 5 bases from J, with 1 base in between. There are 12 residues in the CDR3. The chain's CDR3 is CASSQENEKLFF. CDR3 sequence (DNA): TGTGCCAGCAGCCAAGAAAATGAAAAACTGTTTTTT.

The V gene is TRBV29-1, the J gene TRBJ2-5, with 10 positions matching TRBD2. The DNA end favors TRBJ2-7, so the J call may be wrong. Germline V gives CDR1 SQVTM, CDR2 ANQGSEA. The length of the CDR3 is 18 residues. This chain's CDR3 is CSVEVPPWASGSKGEQYF. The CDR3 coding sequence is TGCAGCGTTGAAGTCCCCCCCTGGGCTAGCGGGAGTAAGGGCGAGCAGTACTTC.

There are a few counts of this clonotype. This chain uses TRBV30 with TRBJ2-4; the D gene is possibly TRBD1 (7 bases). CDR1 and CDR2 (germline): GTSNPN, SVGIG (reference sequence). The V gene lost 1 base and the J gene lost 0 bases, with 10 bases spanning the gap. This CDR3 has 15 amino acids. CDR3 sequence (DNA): TGTGCCTGGAGTGGCGGGACAGTAGCCAAAAACATTCAGTACTTC. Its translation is CAWSGGTVAKNIQYF.

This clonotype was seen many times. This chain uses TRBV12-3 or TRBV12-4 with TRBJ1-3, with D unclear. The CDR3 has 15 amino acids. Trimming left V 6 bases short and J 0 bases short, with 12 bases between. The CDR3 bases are TGTGCCAGCAGACCGCTGGGTGCCTCTGGAAACACCATATATTTT. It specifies CASRPLGASGNTIYF.

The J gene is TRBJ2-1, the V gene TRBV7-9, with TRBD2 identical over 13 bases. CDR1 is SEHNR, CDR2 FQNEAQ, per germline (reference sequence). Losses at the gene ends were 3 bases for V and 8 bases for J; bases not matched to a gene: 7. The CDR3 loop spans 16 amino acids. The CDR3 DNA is TGTGCCAGCAGCTTGGACGGGACTAGCGGGACCGATGAGCAGTTCTTC. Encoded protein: CASSLDGTSGTDEQFF.

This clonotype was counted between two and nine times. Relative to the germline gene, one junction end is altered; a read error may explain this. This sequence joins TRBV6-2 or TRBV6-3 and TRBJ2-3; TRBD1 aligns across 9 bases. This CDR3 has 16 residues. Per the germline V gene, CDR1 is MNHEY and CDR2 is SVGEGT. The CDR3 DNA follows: TGTGCCAGCAGCCATGACAGGGGGGTATTTGCAGATACGCGGTATTTT. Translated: CASSHDRGVFADTRYF.

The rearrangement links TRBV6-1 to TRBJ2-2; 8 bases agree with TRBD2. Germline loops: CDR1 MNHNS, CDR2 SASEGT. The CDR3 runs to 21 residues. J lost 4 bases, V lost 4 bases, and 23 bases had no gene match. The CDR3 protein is CASSATSRTESGGPPTGELFF. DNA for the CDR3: TGTGCCAGCAGTGCCACGTCCCGGACAGAGAGCGGGGGCCCCCCCACCGGGGAGCTGTTTTTT.

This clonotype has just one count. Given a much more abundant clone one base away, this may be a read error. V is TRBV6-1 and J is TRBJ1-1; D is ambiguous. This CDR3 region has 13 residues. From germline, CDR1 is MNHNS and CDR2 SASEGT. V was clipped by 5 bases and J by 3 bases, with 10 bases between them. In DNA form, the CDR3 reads TGTGCCAGCAGTCGGCACGGGTACACTGAAGCTTTCTTT. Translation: CASSRHGYTEAFF.

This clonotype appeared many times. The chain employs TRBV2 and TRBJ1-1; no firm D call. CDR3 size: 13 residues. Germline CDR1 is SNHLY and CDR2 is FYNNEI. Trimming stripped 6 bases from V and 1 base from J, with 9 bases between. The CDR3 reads CASSQDWNTEAFF. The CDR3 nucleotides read TGTGCCAGCAGCCAGGACTGGAACACTGAAGCTTTCTTT.

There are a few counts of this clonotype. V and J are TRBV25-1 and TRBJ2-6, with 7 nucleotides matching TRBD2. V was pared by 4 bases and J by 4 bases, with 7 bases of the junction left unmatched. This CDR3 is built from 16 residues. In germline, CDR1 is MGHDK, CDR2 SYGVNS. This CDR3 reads CASSVVGGHGANVLTF. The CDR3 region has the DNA TGTGCCAGCAGTGTTGTGGGAGGGCACGGGGCCAACGTCCTGACTTTC.

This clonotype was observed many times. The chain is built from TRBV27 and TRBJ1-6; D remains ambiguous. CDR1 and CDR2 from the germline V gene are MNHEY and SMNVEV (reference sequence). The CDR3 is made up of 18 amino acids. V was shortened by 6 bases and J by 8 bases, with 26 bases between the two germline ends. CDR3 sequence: CASRRQVNEGLMDSPLHF. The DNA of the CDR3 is TGTGCCAGCAGACGGCAGGTCAACGAAGGGTTAATGGATTCACCCCTCCACTTT.

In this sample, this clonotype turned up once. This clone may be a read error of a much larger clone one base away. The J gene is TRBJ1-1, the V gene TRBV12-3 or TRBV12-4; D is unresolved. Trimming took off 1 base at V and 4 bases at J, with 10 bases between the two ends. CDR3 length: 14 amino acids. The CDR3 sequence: CASSLGGLVTEAFF. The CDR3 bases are TGTGCCAGCAGTTTAGGGGGTTTGGTCACTGAAGCTTTCTTT.

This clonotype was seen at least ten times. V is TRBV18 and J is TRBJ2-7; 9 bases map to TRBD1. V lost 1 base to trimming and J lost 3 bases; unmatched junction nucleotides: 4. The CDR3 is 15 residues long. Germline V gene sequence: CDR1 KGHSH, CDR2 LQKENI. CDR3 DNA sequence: TGTGCCAGCTCACCACTGGGACAGGGCTACTACGAGCAGTACTTC. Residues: CASSPLGQGYYEQYF.